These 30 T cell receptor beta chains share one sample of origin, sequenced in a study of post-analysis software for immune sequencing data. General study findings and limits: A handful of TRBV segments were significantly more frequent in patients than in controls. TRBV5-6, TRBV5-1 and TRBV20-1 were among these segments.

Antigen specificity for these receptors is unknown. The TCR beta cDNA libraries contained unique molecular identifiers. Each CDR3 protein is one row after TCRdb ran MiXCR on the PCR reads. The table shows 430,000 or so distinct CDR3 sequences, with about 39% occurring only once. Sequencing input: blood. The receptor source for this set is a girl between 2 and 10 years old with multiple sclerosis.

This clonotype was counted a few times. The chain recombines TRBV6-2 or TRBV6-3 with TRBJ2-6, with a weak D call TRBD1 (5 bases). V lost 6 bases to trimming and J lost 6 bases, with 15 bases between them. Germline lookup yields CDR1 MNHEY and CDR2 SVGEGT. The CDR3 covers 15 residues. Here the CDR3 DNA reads TGTGCCAGCAGACCCCCGGACATCCAGGCCAACGTCCTGACTTTC. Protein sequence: CASRPPDIQANVLTF.

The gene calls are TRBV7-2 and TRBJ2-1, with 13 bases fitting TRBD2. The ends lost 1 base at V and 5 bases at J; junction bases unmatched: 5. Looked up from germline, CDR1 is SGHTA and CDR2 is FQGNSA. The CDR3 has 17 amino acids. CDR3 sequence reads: CASSLGGTSGANNEQFF. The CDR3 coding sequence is TGTGCCAGCAGCTTAGGGGGGACTAGCGGGGCCAACAATGAGCAGTTCTTC.

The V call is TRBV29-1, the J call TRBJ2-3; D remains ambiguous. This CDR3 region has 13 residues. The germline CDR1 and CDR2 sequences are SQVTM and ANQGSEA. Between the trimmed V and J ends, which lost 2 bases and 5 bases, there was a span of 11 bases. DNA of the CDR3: TGCAGCGTTGAAAGTGTTAGTCAAGATACGCAGTATTTT. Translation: CSVESVSQDTQYF.

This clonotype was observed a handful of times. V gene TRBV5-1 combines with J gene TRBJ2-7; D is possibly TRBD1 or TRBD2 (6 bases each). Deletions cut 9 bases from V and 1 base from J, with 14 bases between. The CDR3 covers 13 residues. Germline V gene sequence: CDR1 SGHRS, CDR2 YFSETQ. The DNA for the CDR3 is TGCGCCACTTCGACAGGAGGGTCCTACGAGCAGTACTTC. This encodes CATSTGGSYEQYF.

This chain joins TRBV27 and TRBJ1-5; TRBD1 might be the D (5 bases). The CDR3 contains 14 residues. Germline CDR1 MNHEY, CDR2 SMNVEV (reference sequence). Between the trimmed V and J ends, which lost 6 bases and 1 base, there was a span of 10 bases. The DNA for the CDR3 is TGTGCCAGCAGGTCCTGGGACAGCAATCAGCCCCAGCATTTT. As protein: CASRSWDSNQPQHF.

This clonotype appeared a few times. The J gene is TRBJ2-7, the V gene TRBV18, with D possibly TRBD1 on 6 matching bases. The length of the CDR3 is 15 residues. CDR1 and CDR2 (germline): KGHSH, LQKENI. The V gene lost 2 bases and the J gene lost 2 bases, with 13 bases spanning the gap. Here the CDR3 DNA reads TGTGCCAGCTCACCATCCAGGGGAACGGCCTACGAGCAGTACTTC. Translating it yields CASSPSRGTAYEQYF. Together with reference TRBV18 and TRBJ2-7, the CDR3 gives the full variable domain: NAGVMQNPRHLVRRRGQEARLRCSPMKGHSHVYWYRQLPEEGLKFMVYLQKENIIDESGMPKERFSAEFPKEGPSILRIQQVVRGDSAAYFCASSPSRGTAYEQYFGPGTRLTVT.

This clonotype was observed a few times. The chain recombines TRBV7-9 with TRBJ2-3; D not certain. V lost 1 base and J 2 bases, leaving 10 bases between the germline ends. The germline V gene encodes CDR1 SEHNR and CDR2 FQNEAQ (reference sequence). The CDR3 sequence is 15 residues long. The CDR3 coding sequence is TGTGCCAGCAGCTTAGAATTAACTACCACAGATACGCAGTATTTT. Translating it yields CASSLELTTTDTQYF.

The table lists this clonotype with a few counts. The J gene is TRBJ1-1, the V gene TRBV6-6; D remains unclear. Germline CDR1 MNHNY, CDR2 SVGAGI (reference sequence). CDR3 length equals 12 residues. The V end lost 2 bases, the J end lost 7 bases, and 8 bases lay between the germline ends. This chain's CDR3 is CASSYELFEAFF. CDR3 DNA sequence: TGTGCCAGCAGTTACGAACTTTTTGAAGCTTTCTTT.

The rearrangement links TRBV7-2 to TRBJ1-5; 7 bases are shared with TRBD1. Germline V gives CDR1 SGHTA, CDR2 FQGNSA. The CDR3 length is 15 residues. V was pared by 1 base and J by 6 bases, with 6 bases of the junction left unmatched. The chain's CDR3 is CASSLGQGRLQPQHF. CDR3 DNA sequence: TGTGCCAGCAGCTTAGGACAGGGACGTCTTCAGCCCCAGCATTTT.

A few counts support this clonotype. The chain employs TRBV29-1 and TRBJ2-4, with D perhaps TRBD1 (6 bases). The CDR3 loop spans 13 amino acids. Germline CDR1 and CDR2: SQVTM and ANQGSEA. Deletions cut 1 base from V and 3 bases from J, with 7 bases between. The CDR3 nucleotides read TGCAGCGTTGAAGGGACAGTCAAAAACATTCAGTACTTC. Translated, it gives CSVEGTVKNIQYF.

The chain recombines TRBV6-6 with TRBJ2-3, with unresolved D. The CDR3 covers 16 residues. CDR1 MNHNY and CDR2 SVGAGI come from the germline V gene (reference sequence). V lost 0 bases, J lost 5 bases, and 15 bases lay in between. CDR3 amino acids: CASSYSRTHAQDTQYF. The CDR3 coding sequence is TGTGCCAGCAGTTACTCGAGGACCCACGCACAAGATACGCAGTATTTT.

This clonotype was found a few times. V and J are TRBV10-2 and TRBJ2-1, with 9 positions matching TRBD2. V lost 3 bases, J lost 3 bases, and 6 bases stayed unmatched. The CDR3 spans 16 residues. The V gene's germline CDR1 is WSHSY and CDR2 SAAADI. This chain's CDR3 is CASSDWSGGIYNEQFF. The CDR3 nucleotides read TGCGCCAGCAGTGACTGGAGCGGGGGGATCTACAATGAGCAGTTCTTC.

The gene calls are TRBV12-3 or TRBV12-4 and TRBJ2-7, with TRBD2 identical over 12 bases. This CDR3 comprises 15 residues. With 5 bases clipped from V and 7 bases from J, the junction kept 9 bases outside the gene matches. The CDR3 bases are TGTGCCAGCAGTCGACTAGCGGGAGCTTACAATGAGCAGTACTTC. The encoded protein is CASSRLAGAYNEQYF.

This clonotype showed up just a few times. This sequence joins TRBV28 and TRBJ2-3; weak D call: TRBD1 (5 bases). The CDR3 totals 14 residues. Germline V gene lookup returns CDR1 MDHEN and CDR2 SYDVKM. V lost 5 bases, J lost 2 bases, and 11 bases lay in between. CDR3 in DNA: TGTGCCAGCAGTGTAGGACACCTCACAGATACGCAGTATTTT. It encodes CASSVGHLTDTQYF.

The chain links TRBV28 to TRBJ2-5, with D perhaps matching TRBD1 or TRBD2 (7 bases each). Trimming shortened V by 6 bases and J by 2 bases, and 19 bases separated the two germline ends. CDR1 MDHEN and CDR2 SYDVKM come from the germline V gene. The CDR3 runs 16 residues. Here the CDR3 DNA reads TGTGCCAGCAGCCAACAGGGGAGGGTTCTGCAAGAGACCCAGTACTTC. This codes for CASSQQGRVLQETQYF.

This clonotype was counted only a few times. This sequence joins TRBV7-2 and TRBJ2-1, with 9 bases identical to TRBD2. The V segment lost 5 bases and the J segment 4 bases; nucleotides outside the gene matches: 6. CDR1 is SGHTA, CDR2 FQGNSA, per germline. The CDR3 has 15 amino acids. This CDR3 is CASSRTSVDYNEQFF. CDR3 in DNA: TGTGCCAGCAGCAGGACTAGCGTAGATTACAATGAGCAGTTCTTC.

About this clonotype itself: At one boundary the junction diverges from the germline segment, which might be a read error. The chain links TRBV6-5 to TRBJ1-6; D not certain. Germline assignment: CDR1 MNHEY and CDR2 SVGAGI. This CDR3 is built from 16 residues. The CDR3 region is CASSYSPGVYNSPPHF. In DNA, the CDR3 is TGTGCCAGCAGTTACAGCCCCGGAGTCTATAATTCACCCCCCCACTTT.

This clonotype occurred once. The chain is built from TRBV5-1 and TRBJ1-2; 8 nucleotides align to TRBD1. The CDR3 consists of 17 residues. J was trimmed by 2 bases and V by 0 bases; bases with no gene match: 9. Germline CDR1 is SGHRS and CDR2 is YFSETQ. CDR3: CASSLAPAGGANYGYTF. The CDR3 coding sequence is TGCGCCAGCAGCTTGGCCCCAGCAGGGGGCGCGAACTATGGCTACACCTTC.

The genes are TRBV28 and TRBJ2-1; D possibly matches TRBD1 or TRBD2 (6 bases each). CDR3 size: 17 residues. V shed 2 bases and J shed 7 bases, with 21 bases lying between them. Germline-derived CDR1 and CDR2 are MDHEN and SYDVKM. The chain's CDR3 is CASSLGGLKKGTNEQFF. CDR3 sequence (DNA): TGTGCCAGCAGTTTAGGGGGGTTGAAGAAGGGGACAAATGAGCAGTTCTTC.

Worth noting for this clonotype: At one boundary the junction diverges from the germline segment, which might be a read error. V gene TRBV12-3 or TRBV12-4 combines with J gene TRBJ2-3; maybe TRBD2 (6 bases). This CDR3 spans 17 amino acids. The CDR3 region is CASILRAGRVLADMQYF. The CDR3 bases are TGTGCCAGCATCCTAAGGGCGGGGAGAGTGCTAGCAGATATGCAGTATTTT.

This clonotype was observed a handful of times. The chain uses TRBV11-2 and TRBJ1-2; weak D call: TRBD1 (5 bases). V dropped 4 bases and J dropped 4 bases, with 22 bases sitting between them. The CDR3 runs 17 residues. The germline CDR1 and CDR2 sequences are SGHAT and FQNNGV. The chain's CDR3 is CASSSRAGPPTLYGYTF. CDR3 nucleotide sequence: TGTGCCAGCAGCTCTCGGGCAGGGCCCCCTACGCTCTATGGCTACACCTTC. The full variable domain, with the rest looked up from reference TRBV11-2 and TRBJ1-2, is EAGVAQSPRYKIIEKRQSVAFWCNPISGHATLYWYQQILGQGPKLLIQFQNNGVVDDSQLPKDRFSAERLKGVDSTLKIQPAKLEDSAVYLCASSSRAGPPTLYGYTFGSGTRLTVV.

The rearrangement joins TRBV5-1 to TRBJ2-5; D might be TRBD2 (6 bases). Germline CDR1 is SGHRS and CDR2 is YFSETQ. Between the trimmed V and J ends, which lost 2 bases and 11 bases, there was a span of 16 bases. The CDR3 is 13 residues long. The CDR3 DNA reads TGCGCCAGCAGCTTCGTTCCTAGCGAGGAGCAGTACTTC. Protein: CASSFVPSEEQYF.

The DNA for the CDR3 is TGTGCCAGCAGTTACCCGGGGACAGGGAGGTACGAGCAGTACTTC. Its protein product is CASSYPGTGRYEQYF. V is TRBV6-5 and J is TRBJ2-7; 9 nucleotides agree with TRBD1. The V gene end was trimmed by 2 bases and the J gene end by 4 bases; junction bases not matched to a gene: 6. The CDR3 loop spans 15 amino acids. Germline CDR1 MNHEY, CDR2 SVGAGI.

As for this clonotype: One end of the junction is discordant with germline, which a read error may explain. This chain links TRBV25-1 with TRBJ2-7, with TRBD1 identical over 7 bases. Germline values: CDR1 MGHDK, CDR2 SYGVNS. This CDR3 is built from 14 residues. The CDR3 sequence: CASRDSGQPYGQYF. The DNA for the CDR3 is TGTGCCAGCAGGGACTCGGGACAGCCCTACGGGCAGTACTTC.

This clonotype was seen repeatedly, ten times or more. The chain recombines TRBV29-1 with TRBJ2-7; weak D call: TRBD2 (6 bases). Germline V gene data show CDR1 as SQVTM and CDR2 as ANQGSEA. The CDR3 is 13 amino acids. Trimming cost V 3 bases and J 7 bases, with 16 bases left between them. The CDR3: CSVDRGAAGEQYF. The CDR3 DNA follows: TGCAGCGTTGACCGAGGGGCGGCGGGGGAGCAGTACTTC.

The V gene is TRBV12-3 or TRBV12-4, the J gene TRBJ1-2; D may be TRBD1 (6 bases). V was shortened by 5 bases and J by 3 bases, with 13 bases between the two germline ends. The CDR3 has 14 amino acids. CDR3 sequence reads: CASSRGGADYGYTF. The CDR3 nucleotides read TGTGCCAGCAGTCGGGGGGGCGCGGACTATGGCTACACCTTC.

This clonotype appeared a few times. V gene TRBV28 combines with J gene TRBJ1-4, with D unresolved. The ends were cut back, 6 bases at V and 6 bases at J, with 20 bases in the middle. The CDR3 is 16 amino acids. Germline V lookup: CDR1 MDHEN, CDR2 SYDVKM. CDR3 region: CASRHWCGPLDEKLFF. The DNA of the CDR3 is TGTGCCAGCAGACACTGGTGTGGCCCATTGGATGAAAAACTGTTTTTT.

CDR3 coding DNA: TGTGCCAGCAGCTCAACTAGCACCGTCTACAATGAGCAGTTCTTC. Translated, it gives CASSSTSTVYNEQFF. The chain joins TRBV11-2 to TRBJ2-1; possibly TRBD2 for D (6 bases). CDR1 and CDR2 (germline): SGHAT, FQNNGV. With 4 bases removed from V and 3 bases from J, the gap between germline ends came to 13 bases. CDR3 length: 15 residues.

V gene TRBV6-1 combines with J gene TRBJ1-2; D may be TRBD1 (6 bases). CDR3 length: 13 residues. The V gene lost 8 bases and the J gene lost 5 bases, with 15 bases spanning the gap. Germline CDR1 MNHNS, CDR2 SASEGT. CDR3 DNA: TGTGCCAGCTCAAACCAGGGGAGATATGGCTACACCTTC. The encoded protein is CASSNQGRYGYTF.

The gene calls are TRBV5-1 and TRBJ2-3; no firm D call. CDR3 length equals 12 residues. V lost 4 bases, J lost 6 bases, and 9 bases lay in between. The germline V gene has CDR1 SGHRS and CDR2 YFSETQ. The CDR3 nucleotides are TGCGCCAGCAGCCTGAACAAGGATACGCAGTATTTT. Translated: CASSLNKDTQYF.